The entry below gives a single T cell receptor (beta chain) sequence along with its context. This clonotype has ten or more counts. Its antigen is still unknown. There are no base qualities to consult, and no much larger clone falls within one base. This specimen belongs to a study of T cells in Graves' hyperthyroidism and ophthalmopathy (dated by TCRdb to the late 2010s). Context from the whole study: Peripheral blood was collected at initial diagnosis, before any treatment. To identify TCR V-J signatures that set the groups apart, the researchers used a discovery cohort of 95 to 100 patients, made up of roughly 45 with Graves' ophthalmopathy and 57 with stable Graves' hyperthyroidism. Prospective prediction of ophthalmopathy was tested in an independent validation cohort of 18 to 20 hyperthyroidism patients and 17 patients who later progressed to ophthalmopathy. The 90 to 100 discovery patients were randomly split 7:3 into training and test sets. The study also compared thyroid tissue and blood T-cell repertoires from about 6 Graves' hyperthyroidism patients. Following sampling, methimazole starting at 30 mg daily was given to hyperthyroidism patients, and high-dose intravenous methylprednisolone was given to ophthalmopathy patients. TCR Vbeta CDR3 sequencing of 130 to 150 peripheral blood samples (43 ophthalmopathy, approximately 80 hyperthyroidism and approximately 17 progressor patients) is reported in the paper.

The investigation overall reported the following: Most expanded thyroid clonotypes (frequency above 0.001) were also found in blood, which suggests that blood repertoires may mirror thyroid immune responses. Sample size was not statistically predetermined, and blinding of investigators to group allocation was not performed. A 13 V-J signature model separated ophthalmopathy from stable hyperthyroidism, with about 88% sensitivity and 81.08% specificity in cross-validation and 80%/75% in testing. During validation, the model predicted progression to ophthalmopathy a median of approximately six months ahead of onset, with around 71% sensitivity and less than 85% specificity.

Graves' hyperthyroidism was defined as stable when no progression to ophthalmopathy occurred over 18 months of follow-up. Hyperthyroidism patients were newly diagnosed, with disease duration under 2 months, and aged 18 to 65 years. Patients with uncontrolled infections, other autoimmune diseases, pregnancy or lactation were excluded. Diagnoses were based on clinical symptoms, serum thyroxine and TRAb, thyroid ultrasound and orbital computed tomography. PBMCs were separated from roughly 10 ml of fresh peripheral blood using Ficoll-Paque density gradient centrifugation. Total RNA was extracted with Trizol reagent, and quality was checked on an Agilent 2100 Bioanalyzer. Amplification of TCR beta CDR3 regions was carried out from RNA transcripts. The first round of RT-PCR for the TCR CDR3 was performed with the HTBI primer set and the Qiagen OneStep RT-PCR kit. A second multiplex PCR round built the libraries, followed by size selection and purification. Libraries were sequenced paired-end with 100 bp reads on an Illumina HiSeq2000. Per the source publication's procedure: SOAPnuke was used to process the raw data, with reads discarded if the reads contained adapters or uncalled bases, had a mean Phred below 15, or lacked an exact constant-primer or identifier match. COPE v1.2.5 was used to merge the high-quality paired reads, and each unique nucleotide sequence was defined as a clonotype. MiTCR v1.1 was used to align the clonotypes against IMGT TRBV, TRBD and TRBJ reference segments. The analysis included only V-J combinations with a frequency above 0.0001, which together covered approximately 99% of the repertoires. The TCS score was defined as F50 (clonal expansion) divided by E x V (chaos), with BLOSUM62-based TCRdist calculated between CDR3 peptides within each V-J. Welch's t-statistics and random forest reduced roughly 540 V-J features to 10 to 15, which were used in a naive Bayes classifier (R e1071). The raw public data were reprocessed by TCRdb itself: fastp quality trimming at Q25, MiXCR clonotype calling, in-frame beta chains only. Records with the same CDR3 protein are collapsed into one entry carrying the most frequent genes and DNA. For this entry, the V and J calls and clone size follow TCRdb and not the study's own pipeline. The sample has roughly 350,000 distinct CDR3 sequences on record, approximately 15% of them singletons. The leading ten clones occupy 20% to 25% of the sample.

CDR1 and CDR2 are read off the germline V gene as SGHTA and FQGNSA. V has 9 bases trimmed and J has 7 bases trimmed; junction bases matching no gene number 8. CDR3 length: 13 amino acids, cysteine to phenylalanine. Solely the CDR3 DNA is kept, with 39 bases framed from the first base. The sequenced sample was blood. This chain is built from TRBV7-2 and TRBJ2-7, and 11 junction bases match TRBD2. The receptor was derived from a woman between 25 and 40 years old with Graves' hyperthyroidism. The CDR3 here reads CASSGRAVGEQYF. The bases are TGTGCCAGTAGCGGGAGGGCCGTTGGGGAGCAGTACTTC.